This TCR beta chain was sequenced for a study of identifying expanded T cells in peripheral blood. The study's findings and limits: Variance in clone template counts between approximately two-week samples significantly increased with total template count across all healthy donors. Technical replicates showed roughly 1.2 changed clones; two weeks around 15; four weeks 19.

During the collection period, no donor immune events like infections were recorded. In regard to this clone: No antigen is known for it.

Sequencing was performed with immunoSEQ multiplex PCR; in TCRdb, only in-frame clones are kept and a portion is missing. The sample records around 130,000 clones, 75% to 90% being singletons. The ends were cut back, 5 bases at V and 2 bases at J, with 12 bases in the middle. CDR3 length: 14 amino acids. The V gene's germline CDR1 is SNHLY and CDR2 FYNNEI. The sample consisted of blood. This TCR was sampled from a person between 18 and 75 years old in good health. The chain is built from TRBV2 and TRBJ2-5; D gene uncertain. The CDR3 loop is CASSMAVAQETQYF. The CDR3 DNA follows: TGTGCCAGCAGTATGGCAGTAGCTCAAGAGACCCAGTACTTC.